Below are 27 T cell receptor beta chains sequenced from a single sample in a study of response to subunit inactivated influenza vaccine. Each CDR3 protein is one row after TCRdb ran MiXCR on the RT-PCR reads. The table has approximately 500,000 distinct CDR3 sequences, roughly 25% seen once. These data are also associated with another study on T cells expressing NK-cell markers. That paper adds: Scientists made TCR beta cDNA using 5'RACE template switching with UMIs.

This specimen was CD4+ T cells sorted from PBMCs, taken approximately 12 days after vaccination. The receptor source for this set is a man aged 45-65 years who received an inactivated influenza vaccine.

This clonotype was observed a handful of times. Here the CDR3 DNA reads TGTGCCAGCAGGTCTTCATTGTTTAGCCGGGACAGCATCCTCTCTGGAAACACCATATATTTT. It yields the protein CASRSSLFSRDSILSGNTIYF. The rearrangement links TRBV28 to TRBJ1-3; 7 bases map to TRBD1. Per germline, CDR1 MDHEN and CDR2 SYDVKM. J was trimmed by 0 bases and V by 6 bases; bases with no gene match: 23. The CDR3 contains 21 residues.

This clonotype was found many times. The chain recombines TRBV6-5 with TRBJ2-4; D is perhaps TRBD1 (5 bases). This CDR3 is 14 amino acids long. Germline V gives CDR1 MNHEY, CDR2 SVGAGI. Trimming pared 0 bases from V and 5 bases from J, leaving 8 bases between. The CDR3 DNA is TGTGCCAGCAGTTACTCGCTGACAGAAAACATTCAGTACTTC. It yields the protein CASSYSLTENIQYF.

On this clonotype: The junction departs from germline at one end; a sequencing error may be responsible. The V call is TRBV5-1, the J call TRBJ1-5, with 9 positions matching TRBD1. The CDR3 is 16 residues long. CDR1 is SGHRS and CDR2 is YFSETQ in the germline V gene. CDR3 in DNA: TGCGCCAGCAGCTTGGGAACGACAGGGGGTGATCACCCCCAGCATTTT. Translation gives CASSLGTTGGDHPQHF.

The genes are TRBV20-1 and TRBJ2-1, with D tentatively TRBD2 (5 bases). This CDR3 has 16 amino acids. Germline V gives CDR1 DFQATT, CDR2 SNEGSKA (reference sequence). Trimming pared 3 bases from V and 5 bases from J, leaving 20 bases between. Here the CDR3 reads CSASGVTGNPNNEQFF. CDR3 bases: TGCAGTGCTAGTGGGGTTACCGGGAACCCCAACAATGAGCAGTTCTTC.

This clonotype was detected a few times. One end of the junction fails to match germline, which may point to a read error. This chain uses TRBV12-3 or TRBV12-4 with TRBJ2-6; D is unresolved. This CDR3 is built from 14 residues. The CDR3 nucleotides read TGTGCCAGCAGTTCCACACTTGGGGTCAACGTCCTGACTTTC. It translates to CASSSTLGVNVLTF.

The chain is built from TRBV11-2 and TRBJ2-2, with a weak D call TRBD2 (6 bases). CDR1 is SGHAT and CDR2 is FQNNGV in the germline V gene. The ends were cut back, 5 bases at V and 0 bases at J, with 13 bases in the middle. The CDR3 covers 16 residues. The DNA of the CDR3 is TGTGCCAGCAGCGCCCCGGTAGCGGCGAACACCGGGGAGCTGTTTTTT. Its protein product is CASSAPVAANTGELFF.

The chain links TRBV20-1 to TRBJ2-7; 8 bases are shared with TRBD2. The CDR3 is 13 amino acids. V dropped 6 bases and J dropped 2; count of bases not matched to a gene: 6. Looked up from germline, CDR1 is DFQATT and CDR2 is SNEGSKA (reference sequence). CDR3 sequence reads: CSASTSGPYEQYF. CDR3 nucleotides: TGCAGTGCCAGCACTAGCGGTCCCTACGAGCAGTACTTC.

This chain uses TRBV4-2 with TRBJ2-7; D is ambiguous. V dropped 4 bases and J dropped 0 bases, with 13 bases sitting between them. CDR3 length: 15 residues. The germline CDR1 and CDR2 sequences are LGHNA and YNFKEQ. CDR3 amino acids: CASSPRWTDSYEQYF. CDR3 sequence (DNA): TGTGCCAGCAGCCCCCGATGGACGGACTCCTACGAGCAGTACTTC.

V and J are TRBV20-1 and TRBJ2-1, with 10 positions matching TRBD1. Losses at the gene ends were 6 bases for V and 5 bases for J; bases not matched to a gene: 7. CDR3 length equals 14 residues. From germline, CDR1 is DFQATT and CDR2 SNEGSKA (reference sequence). The CDR3 reads CSARRDRGHNEQFF. The CDR3 nucleotides read TGCAGTGCCCGCCGGGACAGGGGCCACAATGAGCAGTTCTTC.

This clonotype was observed a few times. DNA of the CDR3: TGCGCCAGCAGCTTGGGGCAGGGAGCAACTAATGAAAAACTGTTTTTT. This translates into CASSLGQGATNEKLFF. The gene calls are TRBV5-1 and TRBJ1-4; a possible D gene is TRBD1 (5 bases). CDR3 length: 16 amino acids. V was trimmed by 0 bases and J by 0 bases, leaving 9 bases between them. Per germline, CDR1 SGHRS and CDR2 YFSETQ.

This clonotype was seen more than once but under ten times. The chain couples TRBV6-1 to TRBJ1-2, with TRBD1 identical over 9 bases. There are 15 residues in the CDR3. The J segment lost 4 bases and the V segment lost 6 bases, leaving 9 bases of the junction unmatched. In germline, CDR1 is MNHNS, CDR2 SASEGT. This chain's CDR3 is CASSPTGGGRYGYTF. In nucleotides, the CDR3 is TGTGCCAGCAGCCCAACAGGGGGCGGGCGCTATGGCTACACCTTC.

The chain uses TRBV27 and TRBJ1-1, with TRBD1 identical over 9 bases. J was trimmed by 11 bases and V by 4 bases; bases with no gene match: 17. Germline V gene lookup returns CDR1 MNHEY and CDR2 SMNVEV (reference sequence). The CDR3 contains 16 residues. CDR3 region: CASSSLTTPDRGAAFF. CDR3 bases: TGTGCCAGCAGTTCCCTCACGACTCCCGACAGGGGGGCCGCTTTCTTT.

The chain uses TRBV11-2 and TRBJ1-1; D is undetermined. Trimming took off 0 bases at V and 2 bases at J, with 10 bases between the two ends. Germline CDR1 and CDR2: SGHAT and FQNNGV. CDR3 length equals 15 residues. CDR3 sequence reads: CASSLDSELNTEAFF. The CDR3, as DNA: TGTGCCAGCAGCTTAGATTCGGAGCTCAACACTGAAGCTTTCTTT.

A few counts support this clonotype. The chain carries TRBV2 and TRBJ1-5; TRBD1 aligns across 7 bases. V gave up 2 bases and J gave up 0 bases; unmatched junction bases: 7. Per germline, CDR1 SNHLY and CDR2 FYNNEI. The CDR3 is made up of 17 amino acids. The CDR3 region has the DNA TGTGCCAGCAGTGAAACCGGGACAGTTTATAGCAATCAGCCCCAGCATTTT. This translates into CASSETGTVYSNQPQHF.

V and J are TRBV29-1 and TRBJ2-1, with a possible D match to TRBD1 (6 bases). Germline assignment: CDR1 SQVTM and CDR2 ANQGSEA. This CDR3 is 16 amino acids long. In DNA, the CDR3 is TGCAGAGCCTTACCCCCAGGGGAGTTTACATACAATGAGCAGTTCTTC. Its protein is CRALPPGEFTYNEQFF.

This sequence joins TRBV7-2 and TRBJ2-7; 9 bases map to TRBD1. In germline, CDR1 is SGHTA, CDR2 FQGNSA. The CDR3 loop spans 13 amino acids. The J segment lost 4 bases and the V segment lost 6 bases, leaving 4 bases of the junction unmatched. CDR3 loop: CASSTGTGYEQYF. DNA of the CDR3: TGTGCCAGCAGTACCGGGACAGGGTACGAGCAGTACTTC.

The chain recombines TRBV10-3 with TRBJ1-1, with a tentative D call TRBD1 (6 bases). Trimming shortened V by 5 bases and J by 2 bases, and 9 bases separated the two germline ends. The V gene's germline CDR1 is ENHRY and CDR2 SYGVKD. This CDR3 has 13 amino acids. CDR3 sequence reads: CAISPGENTEAFF. CDR3 coding DNA: TGTGCCATCAGTCCAGGGGAAAACACTGAAGCTTTCTTT.

This clonotype has just a few counts. J is TRBJ2-2 and V is TRBV5-1, with D perhaps given as TRBD1 or TRBD2 (5 bases each). This CDR3 is 14 amino acids long. The V end was cut by 7 bases, the J end by 1 base, with 11 bases between. CDR1 SGHRS and CDR2 YFSETQ come from the germline V gene. The CDR3 nucleotides are TGCGCCAGCTCCGGGACCCTGAACACCGGGGAGCTGTTTTTT. Its protein is CASSGTLNTGELFF.

The rearrangement joins TRBV9 to TRBJ2-5; the D is unclear. With 2 bases removed from V and 3 bases from J, the gap between germline ends came to 8 bases. The CDR3 spans 13 residues. Per the germline V gene, CDR1 is SGDLS and CDR2 is YYNGEE. In DNA form, the CDR3 reads TGTGCCAGCAGCGTTGCTCTCGAAGAGACCCAGTACTTC. It yields the protein CASSVALEETQYF.

This clonotype was seen only a few times. The chain recombines TRBV6-1 with TRBJ2-7; the match to TRBD1 covers 10 bases. The CDR3 spans 14 residues. The germline CDR1 and CDR2 sequences are MNHNS and SASEGT. J lost 6 bases, V lost 5 bases, and 7 bases had no gene match. The CDR3: CASSTGTGAREQYF. CDR3 in DNA: TGTGCCAGCAGTACCGGGACAGGGGCCCGCGAGCAGTACTTC.

There are a few counts of this clonotype. This chain connects TRBV6-1 to TRBJ2-7, with 10 bases lining up with TRBD1. Germline assignment: CDR1 MNHNS and CDR2 SASEGT. V gave up 10 bases and J gave up 6 bases; unmatched junction bases: 15. This CDR3 comprises 15 residues. The CDR3: CATRMRDRGIFEQYF. In DNA form, the CDR3 reads TGTGCCACCAGGATGCGGGACAGGGGAATTTTCGAGCAGTACTTC.

V gene TRBV9 combines with J gene TRBJ2-7; tentatively, D is TRBD2 (5 bases). The CDR3 loop spans 15 amino acids. The germline CDR1 and CDR2 sequences are SGDLS and YYNGEE. V was clipped by 2 bases and J by 5 bases, with 17 bases between them. CDR3 sequence: CASSVGVSRRDEQYF. CDR3 bases: TGTGCCAGCAGCGTCGGGGTCTCTCGAAGGGACGAGCAGTACTTC.

V gene TRBV5-1 combines with J gene TRBJ2-6, with D unresolved. From germline, CDR1 is SGHRS and CDR2 YFSETQ. V lost 0 bases to trimming and J lost 0 bases, with 10 bases between them. This CDR3 is built from 17 residues. CDR3 sequence: CASSLAYRPSGANVLTF. The CDR3 region has the DNA TGCGCCAGCAGCTTGGCCTACAGACCCTCTGGGGCCAACGTCCTGACTTTC. The full variable domain, with the rest looked up from reference TRBV5-1 and TRBJ2-6, is KAGVTQTPRYLIKTRGQQVTLSCSPISGHRSVSWYQQTPGQGLQFLFEYFSETQRNKGNFPGRFSGRQFSNSRSEMNVSTLELGDSALYLCASSLAYRPSGANVLTFGAGSRLTVL.

This clonotype was detected only once. This sequence joins TRBV6-2 or TRBV6-3 and TRBJ2-1; D perhaps matches TRBD1 (5 bases). V was cut by 2 bases and J by 7 bases, with 12 bases left in between. Germline V gives CDR1 MNHEY, CDR2 SVGEGT. The CDR3 is 14 residues long. The DNA of the CDR3 is TGTGCCAGCAGTTACCCCCCAGGGTTGAATGAGCAGTTCTTC. Protein product: CASSYPPGLNEQFF.

This sequence joins TRBV12-3 or TRBV12-4 and TRBJ2-1; tentative D call: TRBD1 (6 bases). The germline V and J ends were trimmed by 3 bases and 5 bases, with 20 bases remaining between them. CDR3 length: 17 amino acids. The CDR3, as DNA: TGTGCCAGCAGTTTTCCCCGGACAGCGGTGGGTCACAATGAGCAGTTCTTC. Residues: CASSFPRTAVGHNEQFF.

This clonotype was counted only a few times. The gene calls are TRBV28 and TRBJ2-7, with a tentative D call TRBD2 (6 bases). CDR1 is MDHEN, CDR2 SYDVKM, per germline. The CDR3 spans 12 residues. Trimming left V 5 bases short and J 6 bases short, with 11 bases between. The CDR3 loop is CASSNPGGEQYF. CDR3 sequence (DNA): TGTGCCAGCAGTAACCCCGGGGGCGAGCAGTACTTC.

The V and J genes are TRBV29-1 and TRBJ2-7; TRBD2 is a possible D gene (5 bases). This CDR3 has 12 amino acids. CDR1 and CDR2 from the germline V gene are SQVTM and ANQGSEA. Trimming cost V 6 bases and J 5 bases, with 14 bases left between them. CDR3 in DNA: TGCAGCGTCCGGCGGGCGGGCCACGAGCAGTACTTC. This sequence encodes CSVRRAGHEQYF.